Listed below are T cell receptor beta chains from one sample, sequenced in a study of cytomegalovirus exposure and HLA in healthy donors. The protocol was immunoSEQ multiplex PCR, while the TCRdb copy is restricted to in-frame clones and leaves out a portion. The listing records some 150,000 clones. The specimen was PBMCs. These receptor sequences come from a woman younger than 30 in good health and CMV-seropositive. The CDR3 runs from the conserved cysteine through the conserved F or W. The D gene is left open where the match is weak.

CDR3 DNA	CDR3 protein	V gene	D gene	J gene
TGCGCCAGCAGCCAAGCGGGACAGGGGATCAGTGGCTACACCTTC	CASSQAGQGISGYTF	TRBV4-1	TRBD1	TRBJ1-2
TGTGCCAGCGCGGGGACTCGCAATCAGCCCCAGCATTTT	CASAGTRNQPQHF	TRBV6-1	.	TRBJ1-5
TGTGCCAGCAGACAGCTCCTTGACAGGGGAGAAAAACTGTTTTTT	CASRQLLDRGEKLFF	TRBV6-5	TRBD1	TRBJ1-4
TGTGCCAGCAGCCCAACCGGGGACTTAAGCTCCCGTGAGCAGTTCTTC	CASSPTGDLSSREQFF	TRBV4-2	.	TRBJ2-1
TGTGCCAGCAGCATCGGGACACAACATCTGGAGACCCAGTACTTC	CASSIGTQHLETQYF	TRBV7-9	.	TRBJ2-5
TGTGCCAGCAGCCTCTGGTCGGGTGAGACCCAGTACTTC	CASSLWSGETQYF	TRBV5-6	.	TRBJ2-5
TGTGCCTGGGGGGGCAGGGGGACTGATGAGCAGTTCTTC	CAWGGRGTDEQFF	TRBV30	.	TRBJ2-1
TGTGCCAGCAGCTTACCCGGCTATGGCTACACCTTC	CASSLPGYGYTF	TRBV13	.	TRBJ1-2
TGTGCCAGCATTGGGGGCCCAGATACGCAGTATTTT	CASIGGPDTQYF	TRBV2	.	TRBJ2-3
TGTGCCAGCAGCTTATCGGGGGGGAATCAGCCCCAGCATTTT	CASSLSGGNQPQHF	TRBV7-2	.	TRBJ1-5
TGTGCCAGCAGTGACTCCCCGACAGGGCGGACCGGGGAGCTGTTTTTT	CASSDSPTGRTGELFF	TRBV6-4	TRBD1	TRBJ2-2
TGCGCCAGCATGGGGCGCAGGGAGACCCAGTACTTC	CASMGRRETQYF	TRBV5-1	.	TRBJ2-5
TGCAGCGTTCAAAACGGGCCAGGGGTGCCCCAGCATTTT	CSVQNGPGVPQHF	TRBV29-1	.	TRBJ1-5
TGCGCCAGCAGCCAAGATTTTTCAGCGCACACTGAAGCTTTCTTT	CASSQDFSAHTEAFF	TRBV4-3	.	TRBJ1-1
TGTGCCAGCAGCTTACGGCGGGGTAGCTCCTACGAGCAGTACTTC	CASSLRRGSSYEQYF	TRBV13	.	TRBJ2-7
TGCGCCAGCAGCCAACCTCGACTAGCGGGAGGGCGATCCTACAATGAGCAGTTCTTC	CASSQPRLAGGRSYNEQFF	TRBV4-1	TRBD2	TRBJ2-1
TGTGCCAGCAGCTGGACTAGCGGGAGGGCCGATACGCAGTATTTT	CASSWTSGRADTQYF	TRBV7-9	TRBD2	TRBJ2-3
TGTGCCAGCAGATCCCTCAGGGGAGGGAGCAATCAGCCCCAGCATTTT	CASRSLRGGSNQPQHF	TRBV6-6	.	TRBJ1-5
TGTGCCAGCTCACTGACTAGCGGGGGATACAATGAGCAGTTCTTC	CASSLTSGGYNEQFF	TRBV18	TRBD2	TRBJ2-1
TGCGCCAGCAGCTTGGTTCAGGGGAACTACAATGAGCAGTTCTTC	CASSLVQGNYNEQFF	TRBV5-1	.	TRBJ2-1
TGTGCCAGCAGCCAACGGACTAGCGGGGATAGGCAGTATTTT	CASSQRTSGDRQYF	TRBV4-2	TRBD2	TRBJ2-3
TGTGCCAGCAGGCCCGGGACAGGCAGCAATCAGCCCCAGCATTTT	CASRPGTGSNQPQHF	TRBV6-5	TRBD1	TRBJ1-5
TGTGCCAGCAGTGAGGGTAGGGGCTCGGGGGTTGAAAAACTGTTTTTT	CASSEGRGSGVEKLFF	TRBV2	.	TRBJ1-4
TGTGCCAGCAGCTTGGACAGGGGAACCATGAACACTGAAGCCTTCTTT	CASSLDRGTMNTEAFF	TRBV5-6	TRBD1	TRBJ1-1
TGTGCCAGCAGACAGGTTACCTCTGGGGCCAACGTCCTGACTTTC	CASRQVTSGANVLTF	TRBV6-6	.	TRBJ2-6
TGTGCCAGCAGCATAACTAGCGGGGGAGAGACCCAGTACTTC	CASSITSGGETQYF	TRBV5-6	TRBD2	TRBJ2-5
TGTGCCAGCAGCTTAGTGCCAGGGGACACTGAAGCTTTCTTT	CASSLVPGDTEAFF	TRBV7-2	.	TRBJ1-1
TGTGCCAGCAGCGAGACAGGGGCTGATGAGCAGTTCTTC	CASSETGADEQFF	TRBV9	TRBD1	TRBJ2-1
TGCGCCAGCAGTCAATCCGACTGGTACATTCAGTACTTC	CASSQSDWYIQYF	TRBV23-1	.	TRBJ2-4
TGTGCCAGCAGCGTGACTAGCGGGAGTTTAGGGGAGCTGTTTTTT	CASSVTSGSLGELFF	TRBV9	TRBD2	TRBJ2-2
TGTGCCAGCAGCAAAGTTGGGGCAGTATGCAATCAGCCCCAGCATTTT	CASSKVGAVCNQPQHF	TRBV21-1	.	TRBJ1-5
TGTGCCAGCAGCTGGGCAGGGAACTCTGGAAACACCATATATTTT	CASSWAGNSGNTIYF	TRBV7-2	.	TRBJ1-3
TGCGCCAGCAGCGCAGGGGGCCGTTGGGACACTGAAGCTTTCTTT	CASSAGGRWDTEAFF	TRBV5-1	TRBD1	TRBJ1-1
TGCGCCAGCAGCCATCGTACACGACAGGGGGTTAGTCAGCCCCAGCATTTT	CASSHRTRQGVSQPQHF	TRBV4-1	TRBD1	TRBJ1-5
TGTGCCACCAGCTCCATCACAGGGTACCTCACCGGGGAGCTGTTTTTT	CATSSITGYLTGELFF	TRBV15	.	TRBJ2-2
TGTGCCAGCAGCCCACTGTCCGCCGATACGCAGTATTTT	CASSPLSADTQYF	TRBV7-2	.	TRBJ2-3
TGTGCCAGCAGCTTCCCGGACAGGGCCTACTCTGGAAACACCATATATTTT	CASSFPDRAYSGNTIYF	TRBV7-8	TRBD1	TRBJ1-3
TGCAGCGTTGAGCGCAGGGAAGAATGGACCCAGTACTTC	CSVERREEWTQYF	TRBV29-1	.	TRBJ2-5
TGTGCCAGCAGTTACTCCAGGTTGAACACTGAAGCTTTCTTT	CASSYSRLNTEAFF	TRBV6-5	.	TRBJ1-1
TGCAGCGTCCCTTACTCCTCCCGGGGGAAGTCAGGTGGCTACACCTTC	CSVPYSSRGKSGGYTF	TRBV29-1	.	TRBJ1-2
TGTGCCAGCAGCTCAGAGGGTCTGGGGGGCTACACCTTC	CASSSEGLGGYTF	TRBV7-9	.	TRBJ1-2
TGTGCCAGCAGTGAATTCCGCGGGCAGAGCACAGATACGCAGTATTTT	CASSEFRGQSTDTQYF	TRBV25-1	.	TRBJ2-3
TGTGCCACCAGCAGAGTCGACAGACCCTACGAGCAGTACTTC	CATSRVDRPYEQYF	TRBV15	.	TRBJ2-7